This is a list of T cell receptor beta chains from one sample in a study of control samples from healthy donors and cancer patients. Clones were sequenced by immunoSEQ multiplex PCR, and TCRdb holds only the in-frame ones, with some missing. The sample includes roughly 49,000 clones, approximately 92% seen only once; the top ten take about 0.74%. Sequencing was performed on PBMCs. The receptors here all came from a man between 25 and 39 years old with colorectal cancer. Each CDR3 is given with its conserved first and last residue. D genes are given only for firm matches. Not every row has a clone size; where given, it reads once, few, many or a size class.

TRBV7-9,NA,TRBJ2-6,NA,CASSLENSGANVLTF,TGTGCCAGCAGCTTGGAAAACTCTGGGGCCAACGTCCTGACTTTC
TRBV4-2,NA,TRBJ1-2,once,CASSQYRDTAAGYTF,TGTGCCAGCAGCCAATACCGGGACACAGCGGCTGGCTACACCTTC
TRBV4-1,NA,TRBJ2-1,NA,CASSQGWGLNYNEQFF,TGCGCCAGCAGCCAAGGATGGGGACTCAACTACAATGAGCAGTTCTTC
TRBV18,NA,TRBJ1-6,NA,CASSPGENSPLHF,TGTGCCAGCTCACCGGGGGAAAATTCACCCCTCCACTTT
TRBV18,TRBD1,TRBJ1-2,NA,CASSTGTGLGYTF,TGTGCCAGCTCTACCGGGACAGGGCTTGGCTACACCTTC
TRBV4-3,NA,TRBJ1-1,few,CASSQELGEFTEAFF,TGCGCCAGCAGCCAAGAACTGGGGGAGTTCACTGAAGCTTTCTTT
TRBV12-5,NA,TRBJ2-2,NA,CASGLAAGSNTGELFF,TGTGCTAGTGGTTTGGCAGCAGGGTCCAACACCGGGGAGCTGTTTTTT
TRBV5-1,TRBD2,TRBJ2-3,NA,CASSGLAGGGGSDTQYF,TGCGCCAGCAGCGGACTAGCGGGGGGAGGCGGGTCGGATACGCAGTATTTT
TRBV18,TRBD1,TRBJ2-1,NA,CASSPTLDRGRGNEQFF,TGTGCCAGCTCACCTACTTTGGACAGGGGGCGTGGAAATGAGCAGTTCTTC
TRBV7-2,TRBD1,TRBJ1-2,NA,CASSWTGEDYGYTF,TGTGCCAGCAGCTGGACAGGGGAGGACTATGGCTACACCTTC
TRBV7-2,NA,TRBJ2-2,NA,CASSAGAGTGELFF,TGTGCCAGCAGCGCGGGGGCGGGCACCGGGGAGCTGTTTTTT
TRBV15,TRBD1,TRBJ2-7,NA,CATSRTGTGATKGDEQYF,TGTGCCACCAGCAGAACCGGGACAGGGGCTACCAAAGGGGACGAGCAGTACTTC
TRBV21-1,NA,TRBJ1-2,NA,CASSLKRWLGYTF,TGTGCCAGCAGCCTAAAACGCTGGCTAGGCTACACCTTC
TRBV4-3,NA,TRBJ1-6,NA,CASSQAPYNSPLHF,TGCGCCAGCAGCCAAGCCCCCTATAATTCACCCCTCCACTTT
TRBV12-1,NA,TRBJ1-2,NA,CASSPPDRQYYGYTF,TGTGCCAGCAGTCCCCCCGACAGACAATACTATGGCTACACCTTC
TRBV7-9,NA,TRBJ1-2,NA,CASSLAEAGFYGYTF,TGTGCCAGCAGCTTAGCAGAAGCCGGTTTCTATGGCTACACCTTC
TRBV10-3,TRBD1,TRBJ1-1,once,CASKGQGGSTEAFF,TGTGCCAGCAAAGGACAGGGTGGGAGCACTGAAGCTTTCTTT
TRBV6-6,TRBD1,TRBJ1-4,NA,CASSPYRGRDEKLFF,TGTGCCAGCAGTCCGTACAGGGGGCGCGATGAAAAACTGTTTTTT
TRBV5-1,NA,TRBJ2-5,NA,CASSLRVGQETQYF,TGCGCCAGCAGCTTAAGGGTAGGGCAAGAGACCCAGTACTTC
TRBV18,NA,TRBJ2-3,NA,CASSFTAFPADTQYF,TGTGCCAGCTCATTTACGGCGTTCCCCGCAGATACGCAGTATTTT
TRBV5-1,NA,TRBJ1-1,NA,CASSLSGAGNTEAFF,TGCGCCAGCAGCTTGTCGGGTGCGGGGAACACTGAAGCTTTCTTT
TRBV5-1,TRBD1,TRBJ1-1,NA,CASSFGTGTEAFF,TGCGCCAGCAGCTTTGGGACAGGGACTGAAGCTTTCTTT
TRBV5-1,NA,TRBJ2-5,NA,CASSLGFSGETQYF,TGCGCCAGCAGCTTGGGTTTTAGTGGGGAGACCCAGTACTTC
TRBV3-1/TRBV3-2,TRBD1,TRBJ2-3,once,CASSPGTGVRNTQYF,TGTGCCAGCAGCCCCGGGACAGGGGTAAGAAATACGCAGTATTTT
TRBV5-4,TRBD2,TRBJ2-3,NA,CASSLGGLAGRLTDTQYF,TGTGCCAGCAGCTTGGGGGGACTAGCGGGGAGACTCACAGATACGCAGTATTTT
TRBV11-2,NA,TRBJ2-6,NA,CASSFPYGANVLTF,TGTGCCAGCAGCTTTCCGTACGGGGCCAACGTCCTGACTTTC
TRBV28,NA,TRBJ1-2,NA,CATESHGHGYTF,TGTGCCACCGAGAGCCACGGGCATGGCTACACCTTC
TRBV6-1,NA,TRBJ1-5,NA,CASSEGQGEQPQHF,TGTGCCAGCAGTGAAGGGCAGGGCGAGCAGCCCCAGCATTTT
TRBV2,NA,TRBJ2-3,NA,CASSEVSTGYF,TGTGCCAGCAGTGAAGTTTCGACCGGGTATTTT
TRBV27,NA,TRBJ1-1,once,CASSLGNMNTEAFF,TGTGCCAGCAGTTTAGGCAATATGAACACTGAAGCTTTCTTT
TRBV30,NA,TRBJ1-1,few,CAWSNSPRTEAFF,TGTGCCTGGAGTAATTCCCCCAGGACTGAAGCTTTCTTT
TRBV4-3,TRBD1,TRBJ1-1,NA,CASSHTHRGLKPNTEAFF,TGCGCCAGCAGCCATACACACAGGGGGTTGAAGCCGAACACTGAAGCTTTCTTT
TRBV4-3,TRBD2,TRBJ2-2,NA,CASSHSGGGGGNTGELFF,TGCGCCAGCAGCCATTCTGGGGGGGGTGGCGGGAACACCGGGGAGCTGTTTTTT
TRBV6-2/TRBV6-3,NA,TRBJ1-6,NA,CASSSFRVREFGSPLHF,TGTGCCAGCAGTTCCTTCAGGGTGAGGGAGTTTGGTTCACCCCTCCACTTT
TRBV19,NA,TRBJ2-2,NA,CAHLGGEKGNTGELFF,TGTGCCCACCTTGGTGGGGAAAAGGGTAACACCGGGGAGCTGTTTTTT
TRBV10-1,NA,TRBJ1-5,NA,CASSAGRQPQHF,TGCGCCAGCAGTGCGGGTCGGCAGCCCCAGCATTTT
TRBV9,NA,TRBJ1-1,NA,CASSVDPGRNTEAFF,TGTGCCAGCAGCGTAGACCCCGGACGGAACACTGAAGCTTTCTTT